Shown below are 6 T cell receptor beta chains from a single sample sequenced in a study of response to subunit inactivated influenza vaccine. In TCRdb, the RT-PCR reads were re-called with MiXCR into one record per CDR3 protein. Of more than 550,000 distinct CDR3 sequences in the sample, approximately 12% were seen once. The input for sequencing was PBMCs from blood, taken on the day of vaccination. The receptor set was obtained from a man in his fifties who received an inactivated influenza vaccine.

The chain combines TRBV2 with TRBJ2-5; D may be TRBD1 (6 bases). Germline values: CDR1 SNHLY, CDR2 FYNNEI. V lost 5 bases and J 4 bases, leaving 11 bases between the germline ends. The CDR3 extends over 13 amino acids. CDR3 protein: CASSKTGPETQYF. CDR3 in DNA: TGTGCCAGCAGTAAAACAGGGCCAGAGACCCAGTACTTC.

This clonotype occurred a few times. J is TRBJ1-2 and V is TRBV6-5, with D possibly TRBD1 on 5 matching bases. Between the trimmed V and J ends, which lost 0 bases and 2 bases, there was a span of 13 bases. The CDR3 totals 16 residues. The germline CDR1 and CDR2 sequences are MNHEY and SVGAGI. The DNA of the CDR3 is TGTGCCAGCAGTTACTCGACAGCCATCCCAAACTATGGCTACACCTTC. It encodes CASSYSTAIPNYGYTF.

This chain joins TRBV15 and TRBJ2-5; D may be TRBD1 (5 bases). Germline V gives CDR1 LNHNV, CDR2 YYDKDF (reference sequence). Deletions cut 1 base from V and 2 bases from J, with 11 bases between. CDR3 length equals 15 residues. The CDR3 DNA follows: TGTGCCACCAGCAGAGCAAGGACAAGACAAGAGACCCAGTACTTC. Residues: CATSRARTRQETQYF.

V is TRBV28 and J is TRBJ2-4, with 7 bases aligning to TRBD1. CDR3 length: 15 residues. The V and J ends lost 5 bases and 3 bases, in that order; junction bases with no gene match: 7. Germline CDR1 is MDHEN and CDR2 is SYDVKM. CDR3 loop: CASSIRTGVKNIQYF. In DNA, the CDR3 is TGTGCCAGCAGTATCCGAACAGGGGTCAAAAACATTCAGTACTTC.

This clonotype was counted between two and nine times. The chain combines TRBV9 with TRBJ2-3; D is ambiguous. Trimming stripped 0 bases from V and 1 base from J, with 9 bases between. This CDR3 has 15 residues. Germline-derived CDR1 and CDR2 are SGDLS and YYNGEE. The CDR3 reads CASSVDPKRTDTQYF. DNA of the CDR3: TGTGCCAGCAGCGTAGATCCCAAGCGCACAGATACGCAGTATTTT. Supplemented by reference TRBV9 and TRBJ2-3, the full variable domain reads DSGVTQTPKHLITATGQRVTLRCSPRSGDLSVYWYQQSLDQGLQFLIQYYNGEERAKGNILERFSAQQFPDLHSELNLSSLELGDSALYFCASSVDPKRTDTQYFGPGTRLTVL.

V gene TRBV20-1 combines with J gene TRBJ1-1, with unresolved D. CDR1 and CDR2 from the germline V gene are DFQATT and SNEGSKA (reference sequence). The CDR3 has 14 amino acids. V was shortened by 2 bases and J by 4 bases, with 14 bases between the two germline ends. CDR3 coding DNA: TGCAGTGCTAGAAGGCCCGGGGTCGGCACTGAAGCTTTCTTT. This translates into CSARRPGVGTEAFF.